This T cell receptor (beta chain) was obtained from a study of cytomegalovirus exposure and HLA in healthy donors. This PCR relied on a set of 60 Vbeta primers and 13 Jbeta primers. Some clones are missing from TCRdb's copy, which holds only in-frame ones; the method was immunoSEQ multiplex PCR. Here the sample spans approximately 200,000 clones, roughly 77% being singletons. The CDR3 is 15 residues long. Per germline, CDR1 MDHEN and CDR2 SYDVKM. V was clipped by 2 bases and J by 7 bases; unmatched bases: 9. The rearrangement uses TRBV28 and TRBJ1-1, with 8 nucleotides matching TRBD1. The sequenced material came from PBMCs. The sequence was obtained from a woman in her thirties in good health and CMV-seropositive. CDR3 sequence reads: CASSLMGQGAGEAFF. The CDR3 coding sequence is TGTGCCAGCAGTTTAATGGGGCAGGGGGCAGGTGAAGCTTTCTTT.